Presented here are 29 T cell receptor beta chains from one specimen sequenced in a study of blood T cell repertoires in COVID-19. The method was immunoSEQ multiplex PCR; TCRdb's version includes in-frame clones alone and lacks a portion of them. Altogether hundreds of thousands of clones are present, 80% to 90% being singletons, with the ten largest covering 20%. Sequencing input: peripheral blood. The receptors derive from a man aged 25 to 40 with active or convalescent COVID-19.

The chain carries TRBV20-1 and TRBJ2-7; maybe TRBD2 (6 bases). Germline assignment: CDR1 DFQATT and CDR2 SNEGSKA (reference sequence). The V and J ends lost 3 bases and 3 bases respectively, with 15 bases between them. The CDR3 has 14 amino acids. CDR3 amino acids: CSASNRGIDYEQYF. The CDR3 coding sequence is TGCAGTGCTAGTAACCGGGGGATCGACTACGAGCAGTACTTC.

The chain recombines TRBV4-2 with TRBJ2-3, with 10 bases fitting TRBD2. V lost 0 bases, J lost 5 bases, and 2 bases stayed unmatched. The CDR3 runs 15 residues. CDR1 is LGHNA, CDR2 YNFKEQ, per germline. CDR3 DNA sequence: TGTGCCAGCAGCCAAGAGGAGCGGGGGGGAGATACGCAGTATTTT. It translates to CASSQEERGGDTQYF.

This chain connects TRBV5-5 to TRBJ2-3; TRBD1 might be the D (6 bases). From germline, CDR1 is SGHKS and CDR2 YYEKEE (reference sequence). The CDR3 covers 15 residues. V gave up 0 bases and J gave up 3 bases, with 11 bases separating them. CDR3 DNA: TGTGCCAGCAGCTTGGGTCAGGGGAAGACAGATACGCAGTATTTT. This encodes CASSLGQGKTDTQYF.

V usage is TRBV27 and J usage is TRBJ1-1; possible D gene TRBD1, 6 bases. This CDR3 is 12 amino acids long. The V gene lost 6 bases and the J gene lost 6 bases, with 11 bases spanning the gap. The germline gives CDR1 MNHEY, CDR2 SMNVEV (reference sequence). This chain's CDR3 is CASSKGGAEAFF. CDR3 coding DNA: TGTGCCAGCAGCAAAGGGGGTGCTGAAGCTTTCTTT.

CDR3 loop: CASSEGGREVAEAFF. CDR3 in DNA: TGTGCCAGCAGTGAAGGGGGACGGGAGGTTGCTGAAGCTTTCTTT. J is TRBJ1-1 and V is TRBV2, with D tentatively TRBD1 (5 bases). This CDR3 has 15 amino acids. The V gene's germline CDR1 is SNHLY and CDR2 FYNNEI. V was shortened by 1 base and J by 6 bases, with 15 bases between the two germline ends. The full variable domain, in which reference TRBV2 and TRBJ1-1 provide the parts outside the CDR3, is EPEVTQTPSHQVTQMGQEVILRCVPISNHLYFYWYRQILGQKVEFLVSFYNNEISEKSEIFDDQFSVERPDGSNFTLKIRSTKLEDSAMYFCASSEGGREVAEAFFGQGTRLTVV.

V and J are TRBV6-5 and TRBJ2-4, with TRBD2 identical over 10 bases. The ends lost 6 bases at V and 8 bases at J; junction bases unmatched: 7. Germline V gene lookup returns CDR1 MNHEY and CDR2 SVGAGI. The CDR3 has 14 amino acids. CDR3: CASRFSGGSDIQYF. The CDR3 nucleotides are TGTGCCAGCAGATTTAGCGGGGGGTCCGACATTCAGTACTTC.

V and J are TRBV5-1 and TRBJ2-7; TRBD2 aligns across 13 bases. In germline, CDR1 is SGHRS, CDR2 YFSETQ. The trim removed 3 bases at V and 1 base at J, leaving 10 bases unmatched. There are 18 residues in the CDR3. CDR3 DNA sequence: TGCGCCAGCAGCTCCTCCGGGACTAGCGGGACAAGATCCTACGAGCAGTACTTC. The encoded protein is CASSSSGTSGTRSYEQYF.

The chain carries TRBV5-1 and TRBJ1-2; D is perhaps TRBD1 (6 bases). The V and J ends lost 2 bases and 0 bases respectively, with 14 bases between them. The CDR3 is 16 amino acids. Germline values: CDR1 SGHRS, CDR2 YFSETQ. The CDR3 spells CASSLTGKLANYGYTF. The CDR3 nucleotides read TGCGCCAGCAGCTTAACAGGGAAATTAGCTAACTATGGCTACACCTTC.

The chain couples TRBV4-3 to TRBJ2-7; D is uncertain. The V gene lost 0 bases and the J gene lost 3 bases, with 9 bases spanning the gap. The CDR3 contains 14 residues. In germline, CDR1 is LGHNA, CDR2 YSLEER. The CDR3 sequence: CASSQEIRLYEQYF. DNA of the CDR3: TGCGCCAGCAGCCAAGAAATTAGACTCTACGAGCAGTACTTC.

This chain joins TRBV7-9 and TRBJ1-5; D call uncertain. The CDR3 extends over 16 amino acids. Germline V gene sequence: CDR1 SEHNR, CDR2 FQNEAQ (reference sequence). The V end lost 4 bases, the J end lost 7 bases, and 20 bases lay between the germline ends. This CDR3 is CASSSGRVPLGQPQHF. The CDR3 DNA sequence: TGTGCCAGCAGCTCGGGGAGGGTTCCCCTGGGGCAGCCCCAGCATTTT. Based on the CDR3 plus reference TRBV7-9 and TRBJ1-5, the full variable domain is DTGVSQNPRHKITKRGQNVTFRCDPISEHNRLYWYRQTLGQGPEFLTYFQNEAQLEKSRLLSDRFSAERPKGSFSTLEIQRTEQGDSAMYLCASSSGRVPLGQPQHFGDGTRLSIL.

The chain uses TRBV28 and TRBJ2-5, with a possible D match to TRBD2 (5 bases). Germline V gene lookup returns CDR1 MDHEN and CDR2 SYDVKM. The V gene lost 6 bases and the J gene lost 1 base, with 9 bases spanning the gap. This CDR3 spans 13 amino acids. CDR3 in amino acids: CASSQDFQETQYF. The CDR3 region has the DNA TGTGCCAGCAGCCAGGACTTCCAAGAGACCCAGTACTTC.

In its sample, this clone was seen a few times. The chain has TRBV2 and TRBJ1-1; a weak D match, TRBD1 (6 bases). The germline CDR1 and CDR2 sequences are SNHLY and FYNNEI. Trimming stripped 7 bases from V and 4 bases from J, with 16 bases between. CDR3 length equals 14 residues. CDR3 residues: CASNSRGGFTEAFF. CDR3 DNA: TGTGCCAGCAATTCCAGGGGAGGGTTCACTGAAGCTTTCTTT.

The table lists this clone with a few counts. The chain combines TRBV4-3 with TRBJ1-5; a weak D match, TRBD1 (6 bases). The V gene's germline CDR1 is LGHNA and CDR2 YSLEER. V lost 0 bases and J lost 5, with 11 bases in between. The CDR3 extends over 15 amino acids. The CDR3 loop is CASSQDVQGHQPQHF. The CDR3 DNA reads as TGCGCCAGCAGCCAAGATGTCCAGGGGCATCAGCCCCAGCATTTT.

The CDR3 bases are TGTGCCAGCAGTTTACCCCCCCCCGGACAGATTCGCTACGAGCAGTACTTC. This codes for CASSLPPPGQIRYEQYF. The rearrangement links TRBV28 to TRBJ2-7; D is perhaps TRBD1 (6 bases). The CDR3 contains 17 residues. Looked up from germline, CDR1 is MDHEN and CDR2 is SYDVKM. With 2 bases removed from V and 3 bases from J, the gap between germline ends came to 20 bases.

The CDR3 is CASSLGTGKPGYGYTF. Here the CDR3 DNA reads TGTGCCAGCAGTTTAGGAACAGGGAAGCCTGGCTATGGCTACACCTTC. The chain employs TRBV27 and TRBJ1-2, with D perhaps TRBD1 (6 bases). CDR1 is MNHEY and CDR2 is SMNVEV in the germline V gene (reference sequence). The CDR3 is 16 amino acids. V lost 2 bases and J 4 bases, leaving 17 bases between the germline ends.

This clone was detected once. V is TRBV3-1 (or the pseudogene TRBV3-2) and J is TRBJ2-3; a weak D match, TRBD2 (5 bases). Germline V gene sequence: CDR1 LGHDT, CDR2 YNNKEL (reference sequence). The CDR3 is 12 amino acids. V was shortened by 1 base and J by 6 bases, with 5 bases between the two germline ends. This CDR3 is CASSQGRDTQYF. Here the CDR3 DNA reads TGTGCCAGCAGCCAAGGGAGGGATACGCAGTATTTT.

V usage is TRBV21-1 and J usage is TRBJ2-7; the DNA was not used to check the table's D call, TRBD1. TRBV21-1 is deemed a pseudogene. The CDR3 spans 17 residues. CDR3 DNA sequence: TGTGCCAGCAGCAAAGTGGCTCGACAGCCGGGCCCCTACGAGCAGTACTTC. It is translated as CASSKVARQPGPYEQYF.

The chain uses TRBV27 and TRBJ2-7, with TRBD1 matching 8 bases. This CDR3 is built from 14 residues. Looked up from germline, CDR1 is MNHEY and CDR2 is SMNVEV (reference sequence). J was trimmed by 7 bases and V by 6 bases; bases with no gene match: 11. CDR3 DNA sequence: TGTGCCAGCAGCCGCGGTGGGGACAGGAGGGAGCAGTACTTC. As protein: CASSRGGDRREQYF.

The chain couples TRBV5-4 to TRBJ2-1, with 8 bases that match TRBD2. The CDR3 sequence is 17 residues long. From germline, CDR1 is SGHNT and CDR2 YYREEE (reference sequence). Trimming cost V 0 bases and J 7 bases; bases outside gene matches: 12. Here the CDR3 reads CASSLAISGRGGNEQFF. Written as DNA, the CDR3 is TGTGCCAGCAGCTTGGCCATAAGCGGGAGAGGGGGGAATGAGCAGTTCTTC. Full variable domain (outside the CDR3, taken from reference TRBV5-4 and TRBJ2-1): ETGVTQSPTHLIKTRGQQVTLRCSSQSGHNTVSWYQQALGQGPQFIFQYYREEENGRGNFPPRFSGLQFPNYSSELNVNALELDDSALYLCASSLAISGRGGNEQFFGPGTRLTVL.

The V call is TRBV20-1, the J call TRBJ1-2; 7 nucleotides align to TRBD1. Losses at the gene ends were 3 bases for V and 7 bases for J; bases not matched to a gene: 8. CDR1 and CDR2 from the germline V gene are DFQATT and SNEGSKA (reference sequence). This CDR3 comprises 13 residues. Here the CDR3 reads CSASLTGVGGYTF. Here the CDR3 DNA reads TGCAGTGCTAGTCTCACAGGGGTCGGTGGCTACACCTTC.

The CDR3 DNA reads TGTGCCACCAGCAGAGATCCGCTAGCGGGACGATACAATGAGCAGTTCTTC. Its protein is CATSRDPLAGRYNEQFF. The chain employs TRBV15 and TRBJ2-1; TRBD2 matches 9 bases. This CDR3 comprises 17 residues. The V and J ends lost 0 bases and 4 bases, in that order; junction bases with no gene match: 7. Germline assignment: CDR1 LNHNV and CDR2 YYDKDF (reference sequence).

V gene TRBV4-3 combines with J gene TRBJ1-4; TRBD1 agrees at 9 bases. Trimming removed 3 bases from V and 6 bases from J; junction bases left unmatched: 5. Germline V gene sequence: CDR1 LGHNA, CDR2 YSLEER. The CDR3 loop spans 15 amino acids. CDR3 DNA: TGCGCCAGCAGCCAGTACAGGGGGCATGATGAAAAACTGTTTTTT. Its protein is CASSQYRGHDEKLFF.

This sequence joins TRBV28 and TRBJ2-1; possibly TRBD2 for D (6 bases). The CDR3 runs to 15 residues. The V gene's germline CDR1 is MDHEN and CDR2 SYDVKM. The germline V and J ends were trimmed by 6 bases and 3 bases, with 15 bases remaining between them. In nucleotides, the CDR3 is TGTGCCAGCAGCCAGACTGGGAGGAACTACAATGAGCAGTTCTTC. This encodes CASSQTGRNYNEQFF.

V and J are TRBV29-1 and TRBJ2-7; TRBD1 matches at 7 bases. Unmatched junction bases numbered 9, after V lost 3 bases and J lost 1 base. The CDR3 length is 15 residues. Germline V gives CDR1 SQVTM, CDR2 ANQGSEA. The CDR3 region has the DNA TGCAGCGTTGAGGGACATAGGACAGGTTCCTACGAGCAGTACTTC. It encodes CSVEGHRTGSYEQYF.

The rearrangement uses TRBV15 and TRBJ1-4; TRBD1 might be the D (6 bases). Deletions cut 3 bases from V and 4 bases from J, with 21 bases between. From germline, CDR1 is LNHNV and CDR2 YYDKDF (reference sequence). The CDR3 has 18 amino acids. The CDR3 loop reads CATSRFQGLLALNEKLFF. In DNA form, the CDR3 reads TGTGCCACCAGCAGGTTCCAGGGGTTACTTGCACTTAATGAAAAACTGTTTTTT.

This clone appeared once. The chain couples TRBV5-8 to TRBJ1-6; TRBD1 aligns across 11 bases. The CDR3 extends over 17 amino acids. Germline loops: CDR1 SGHTS, CDR2 YDEGEE. J was trimmed by 9 bases and V by 4 bases; bases with no gene match: 12. The CDR3 loop reads CASSMRTGGSSPSPLHF. DNA for the CDR3: TGTGCCAGCAGCATGAGGACAGGGGGCTCCTCTCCTTCACCCCTCCACTTT.

The chain joins TRBV7-2 to TRBJ1-2, with 8 bases identical to TRBD1. Germline-derived CDR1 and CDR2 are SGHTA and FQGNSA. The V segment lost 6 bases and the J segment 5 bases; nucleotides outside the gene matches: 8. The CDR3 has 14 residues. The CDR3 DNA reads TGTGCCAGCAGGCCCGGGACAGGAGGGTATGGCTACACCTTC. Amino acids: CASRPGTGGYGYTF.

The J gene is TRBJ1-2, the V gene TRBV30; TRBD1 matches 12 bases. Germline CDR1 reads GTSNPN; CDR2 reads SVGIG (reference sequence). After removal of 5 bases from V and 7 bases from J, the junction contained 11 bases not matched to a gene. This CDR3 is 15 amino acids long. CDR3 loop: CAWVRSGTGGFGYTF. In DNA form, the CDR3 reads TGTGCCTGGGTACGCTCCGGGACAGGGGGCTTTGGCTACACCTTC.

The CDR3 DNA follows: TGTGCCAGTAGCTTCCCGGGACAGGGGACTTCCTACACCTTC. Translating gives CASSFPGQGTSYTF. The genes are TRBV19 and TRBJ1-2, with TRBD1 matching 10 bases. This CDR3 comprises 14 residues. Trimming cost V 6 bases and J 10 bases; bases outside gene matches: 11. Germline V lookup: CDR1 LNHDA, CDR2 SQIVND (reference sequence).